This paragraph covers one TCR beta chain sequence. Its recognized antigen is unknown. A read error may be the cause here, since a much bigger clone is one base away. Taken from the germline V gene, the CDR1 and CDR2 loops are SGDLS and YYNGEE. The CDR3 covers 14 residues, taking in both the cysteine and the phenylalanine. The CDR3 DNA has 42 bases and is translated from base 1. The library relied on 5' RACE. Sequencing took place on an Illumina HiSeq 2500. A second PCR of roughly 7 to 12 cycles was run with a J-beta primer mix and a sample-barcoded 5' primer. A unique molecular identifier was introduced onto each TCR beta cDNA molecule by a template-switch 5' adaptor carrying 12 random nucleotides. Each sample yielded at least 3 million CDR3-containing paired-end reads. First-strand cDNA was synthesized from all RNA with the Mint cDNA synthesis kit, primed by a TRBC-specific oligonucleotide. Following uracil-DNA glycosylase treatment, a first 18-cycle PCR with universal primers M1SS and BC2_uni_R was performed on all cDNA. Under the source paper's analysis protocol: Normalization of each sample was performed by random selection of 1 million high-quality reads, each carrying a distinct molecular identifier. Reads sharing molecular identifiers were discarded rather than binned into consensus sequences. MiTCR, run with a Q25 quality threshold and the strictest error-elimination algorithm, handled CDR3 identification, clonotype clustering and error correction. A nonparametric unseen species model with Euler transformation was used to estimate a lower bound on total TCR beta diversity. The public reads were reprocessed in TCRdb via fastp at Q25 and MiXCR, keeping in-frame beta chains. Each record represents a unique CDR3 protein, reported with the most common genes and DNA among its rows. V and J calls and clone size were set by TCRdb, not the authors. In this sample the table shows just under 550,000 distinct CDR3 sequences, less than 25% of which occur a single time. The top ten clonotypes cover under 9% of the sample.

These data belong to a study of blood T cells in healthy people across ages (dated by TCRdb to the mid-2010s). With regard to the full study: In model experiments, template switching captured roughly one uniquely barcoded TCR beta cDNA molecule for every two T cells. The study measured age-related changes in TCR beta repertoire diversity using deep sequencing normalized with unique cDNA molecular identifiers. The donors were divided into four age groups: young (average roughly 15 years), middle-aged (over 35), aged (about 60) and long-lived (about 90). The study analyzed two additional independent replicas of 1 million unique cDNA reads from the same blood draw for two donors, one aged 18 to 30 and one aged 80 or older.

The donors were roughly 40 Caucasian individuals from Russia, aged roughly 6 to 100 years, who were systemically healthy. Each donor gave about 9.2 milliliters of peripheral blood, drawn into EDTA-treated Vacutainer tubes. Ficoll-Paque density-gradient centrifugation was used to isolate PBMCs, with at least 6.5 million obtained per sample. Trizol reagent was used to extract total RNA from PBMCs, with at least 5 micrograms per sample. The percentages of naive CD45RAhigh/CD27high T cells were determined by flow cytometry on a PBMC aliquot from every donor. Points the paper makes about the study in general: The percentage of naive T cells measured by flow cytometry correlated strongly with observed TCR beta diversity. Observed TCR beta diversity per million T cells fell roughly linearly with age, and a significant reduction was already apparent by age roughly 40. The CMV infection status of donors was not known, potentially confounding age-related changes in expanded clonotypes. Estimates of total diversity from one million sequenced T cells were regarded as lower bounds and underestimates. Since profiling was done on bulk unsorted PBMCs, naive and antigen-experienced compartments could not be conclusively compared. Compared with the aged group, the long-lived group had more naive CD4+ T cells, fewer expanded clones and increased TCR diversity, a pattern suggesting age selection.

These data were likewise used in another study, on T cells of mothers and their children. The second study's authors report: Nine systemically healthy Caucasian individuals served as donors, namely three mothers together with their six children. cDNA synthesis consumed the entire amount of extracted RNA, loaded at approximately 1.6 ug RNA in each 15 ul reaction. In the second PCR, the M1S primer introduced both the sample barcodes and 2-4 random nucleotides. Each mother yielded over 10 million TCR beta CDR3 reads and each child 2.5 million to 3 million reads. Thymic selection shapes the output of TCR recombination in a similar way in related and unrelated pairs, and inherited differences have a minor effect. Related mother-child pairs always showed normalized repertoire overlap that was slightly higher than in unrelated mother-child pairs, though the difference was never significant. No persistent microchimeric T cell clones were found, with a detection sensitivity of around 100 clones per million clonotypes. Deep NGS was used in the study to compare the TCR beta repertoires of mothers and children and to look for features that separate related mother-child pairs from unrelated individuals. The mean age was around 40 +/- 4 years for the mothers and roughly 10 +/- 4 years for the children. After adapter ligation was performed with NEBNext reagents, the libraries were sequenced on an Illumina HiSeq 2000 with 100+100 nt paired-end reads. To prevent cross-contamination, the mother and child libraries were prepared a month apart and were sequenced in separate runs. For each donor, between about 450,000 and 2,300,000 distinct TCR beta clonotypes were identified. Naive TCR beta clonotypes were estimated from low-frequency clonotypes matched to each donor's FACS-determined naive share, without sorting.

This TCR was recovered from a boy between 10 and 17 years old in good health. The chain is encoded by TRBV9 joined to TRBJ2-5; TRBD1 aligns with 10 central bases. The end of the DNA is better explained by TRBJ2-1, so the J call may be wrong. Input material: blood. DNA sequence: TGTGCCAGCAGCGGGGGACAGGGGTACAATGAGCAGTTCTTC. Its product reads: CASSGGQGYNEQFF.